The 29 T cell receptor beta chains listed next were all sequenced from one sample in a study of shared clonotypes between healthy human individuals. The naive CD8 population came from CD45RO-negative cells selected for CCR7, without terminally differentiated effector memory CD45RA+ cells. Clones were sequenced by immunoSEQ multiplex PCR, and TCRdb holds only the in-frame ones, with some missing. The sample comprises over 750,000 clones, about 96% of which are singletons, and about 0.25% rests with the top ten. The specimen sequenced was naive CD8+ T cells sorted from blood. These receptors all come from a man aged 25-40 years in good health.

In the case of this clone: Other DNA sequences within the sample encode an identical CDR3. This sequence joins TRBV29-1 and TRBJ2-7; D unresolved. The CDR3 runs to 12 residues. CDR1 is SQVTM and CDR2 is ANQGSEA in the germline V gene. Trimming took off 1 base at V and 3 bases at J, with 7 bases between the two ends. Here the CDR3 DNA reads TGCAGCGTTGAAGGACGGAGCTACGAGCAGTACTTC. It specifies CSVEGRSYEQYF.

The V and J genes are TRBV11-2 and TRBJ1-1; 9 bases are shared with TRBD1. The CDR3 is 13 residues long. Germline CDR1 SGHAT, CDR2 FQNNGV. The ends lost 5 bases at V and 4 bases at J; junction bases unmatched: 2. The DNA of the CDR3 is TGTGCCAGCAGCGGGGACAGGGCCACTGAAGCTTTCTTT. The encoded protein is CASSGDRATEAFF. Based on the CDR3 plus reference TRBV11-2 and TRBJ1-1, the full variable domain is EAGVAQSPRYKIIEKRQSVAFWCNPISGHATLYWYQQILGQGPKLLIQFQNNGVVDDSQLPKDRFSAERLKGVDSTLKIQPAKLEDSAVYLCASSGDRATEAFFGQGTRLTVV.

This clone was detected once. The CDR3, as DNA: TGTGCCAGCAGTCGGACAGCCGTCACCTACGAGCAGTACTTC. It yields the protein CASSRTAVTYEQYF. The V call is TRBV27, the J call TRBJ2-7; possible D gene TRBD1, 6 bases. V was clipped by 5 bases and J by 2 bases, with 13 bases between them. Germline lookup yields CDR1 MNHEY and CDR2 SMNVEV (reference sequence). This CDR3 is built from 14 residues.

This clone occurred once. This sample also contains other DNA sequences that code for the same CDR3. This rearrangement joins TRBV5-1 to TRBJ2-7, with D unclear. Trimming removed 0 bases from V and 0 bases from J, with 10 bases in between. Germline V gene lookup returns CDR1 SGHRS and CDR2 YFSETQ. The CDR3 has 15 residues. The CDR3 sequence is CASSLAQGLSYEQYF. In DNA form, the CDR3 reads TGCGCCAGCAGCTTGGCCCAAGGGCTCTCCTACGAGCAGTACTTC.

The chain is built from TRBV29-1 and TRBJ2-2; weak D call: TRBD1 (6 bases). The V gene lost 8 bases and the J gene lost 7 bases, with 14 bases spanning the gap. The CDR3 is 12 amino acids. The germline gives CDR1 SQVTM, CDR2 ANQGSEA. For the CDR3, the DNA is TGCAGCACGACAGGTATTGGCGGGGAGCTGTTTTTT. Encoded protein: CSTTGIGGELFF.

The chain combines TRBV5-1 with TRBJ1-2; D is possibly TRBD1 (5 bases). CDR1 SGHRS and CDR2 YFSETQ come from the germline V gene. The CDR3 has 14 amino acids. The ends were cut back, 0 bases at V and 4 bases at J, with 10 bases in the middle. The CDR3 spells CASSLDSGAYGYTF. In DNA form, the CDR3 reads TGCGCCAGCAGCTTGGATTCCGGGGCCTATGGCTACACCTTC.

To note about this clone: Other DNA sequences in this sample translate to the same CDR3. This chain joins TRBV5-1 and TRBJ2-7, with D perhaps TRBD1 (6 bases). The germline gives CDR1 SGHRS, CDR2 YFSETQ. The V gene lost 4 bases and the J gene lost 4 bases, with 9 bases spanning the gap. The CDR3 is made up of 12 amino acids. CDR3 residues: CASSLTGYEQYF. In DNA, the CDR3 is TGCGCCAGCAGCCTGACAGGTTACGAGCAGTACTTC.

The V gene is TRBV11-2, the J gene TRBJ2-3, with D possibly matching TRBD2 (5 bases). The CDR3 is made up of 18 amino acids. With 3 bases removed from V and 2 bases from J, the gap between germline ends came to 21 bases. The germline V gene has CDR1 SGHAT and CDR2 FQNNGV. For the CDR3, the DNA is TGTGCCAGCAGCTTTCCACCGGGATTTACCTTCCTCACAGATACGCAGTATTTT. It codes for CASSFPPGFTFLTDTQYF.

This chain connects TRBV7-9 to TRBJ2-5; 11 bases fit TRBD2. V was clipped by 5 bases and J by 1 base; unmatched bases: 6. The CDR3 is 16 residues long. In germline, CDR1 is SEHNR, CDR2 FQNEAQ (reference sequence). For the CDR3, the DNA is TGTGCCAGCAGCCCGGGGACTAGCGGAGGCCAAGAGACCCAGTACTTC. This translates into CASSPGTSGGQETQYF.

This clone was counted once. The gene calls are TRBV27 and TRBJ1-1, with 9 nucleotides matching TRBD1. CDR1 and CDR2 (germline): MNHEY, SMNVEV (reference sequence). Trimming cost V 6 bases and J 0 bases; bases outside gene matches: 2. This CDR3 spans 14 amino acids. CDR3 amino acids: CASSRQGVNTEAFF. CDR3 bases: TGTGCCAGCAGCCGACAGGGGGTGAACACTGAAGCTTTCTTT.

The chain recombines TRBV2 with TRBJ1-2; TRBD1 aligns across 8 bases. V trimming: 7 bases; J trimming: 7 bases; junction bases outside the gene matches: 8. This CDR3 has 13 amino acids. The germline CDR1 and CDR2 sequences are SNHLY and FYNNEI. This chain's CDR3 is CASIDWTGFGYTF. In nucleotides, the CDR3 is TGTGCCAGCATCGACTGGACAGGGTTTGGCTACACCTTC.

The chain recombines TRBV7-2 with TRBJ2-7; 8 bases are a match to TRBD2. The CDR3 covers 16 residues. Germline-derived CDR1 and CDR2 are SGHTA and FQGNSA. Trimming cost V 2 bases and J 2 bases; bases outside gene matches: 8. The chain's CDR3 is CASSLIPSGHTYEQYF. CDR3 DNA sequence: TGTGCCAGCAGCTTAATCCCTAGCGGGCATACCTACGAGCAGTACTTC.

In DNA, the CDR3 is TGTGCCAGCAGTTTTTCCGGACTAGCTAAAGATGGGCAGTACTTC. Protein product: CASSFSGLAKDGQYF. V gene TRBV27 combines with J gene TRBJ2-7; 8 bases agree with TRBD2. Germline V gene sequence: CDR1 MNHEY, CDR2 SMNVEV (reference sequence). The CDR3 extends over 15 amino acids. Trimming took 3 bases from V and 9 from J; bases not matched to a gene: 13.

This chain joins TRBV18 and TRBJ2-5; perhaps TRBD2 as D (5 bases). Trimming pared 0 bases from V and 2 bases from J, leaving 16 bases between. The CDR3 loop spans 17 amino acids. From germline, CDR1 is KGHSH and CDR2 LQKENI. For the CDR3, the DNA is TGTGCCAGCTCACCACCCGTGGGAGTTGGGCCTCAAGAGACCCAGTACTTC. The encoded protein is CASSPPVGVGPQETQYF.

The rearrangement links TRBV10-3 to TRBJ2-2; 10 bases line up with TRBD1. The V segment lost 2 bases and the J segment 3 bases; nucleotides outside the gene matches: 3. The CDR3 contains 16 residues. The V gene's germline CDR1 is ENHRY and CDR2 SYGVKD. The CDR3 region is CAISETGTGDTGELFF. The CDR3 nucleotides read TGTGCCATCAGTGAGACCGGGACAGGGGACACCGGGGAGCTGTTTTTT.

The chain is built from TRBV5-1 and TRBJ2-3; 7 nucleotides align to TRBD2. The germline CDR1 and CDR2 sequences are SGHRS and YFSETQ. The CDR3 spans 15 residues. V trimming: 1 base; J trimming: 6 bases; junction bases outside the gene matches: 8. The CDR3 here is CASSLTAGVHDTQYF. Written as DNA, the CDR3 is TGCGCCAGCAGCTTGACGGCGGGAGTGCATGATACGCAGTATTTT.

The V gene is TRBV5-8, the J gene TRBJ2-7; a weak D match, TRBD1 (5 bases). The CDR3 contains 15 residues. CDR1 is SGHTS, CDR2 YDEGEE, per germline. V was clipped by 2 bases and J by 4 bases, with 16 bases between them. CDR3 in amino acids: CASSFLPRVAYEQYF. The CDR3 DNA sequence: TGTGCCAGCAGCTTTCTTCCCAGGGTGGCGTACGAGCAGTACTTC. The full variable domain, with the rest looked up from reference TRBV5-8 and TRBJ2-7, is EAGVTQSPTHLIKTRGQQATLRCSPISGHTSVYWYQQALGLGLQFLLWYDEGEERNRGNFPPRFSGRQFPNYSSELNVNALELEDSALYLCASSFLPRVAYEQYFGPGTRLTVT.

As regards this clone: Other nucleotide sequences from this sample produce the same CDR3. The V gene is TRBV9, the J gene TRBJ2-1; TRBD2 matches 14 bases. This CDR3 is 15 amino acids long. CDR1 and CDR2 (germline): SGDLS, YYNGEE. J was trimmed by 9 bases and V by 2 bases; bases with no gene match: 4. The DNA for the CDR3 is TGTGCCAGCAGCGTCGGGACTAGCGGGAGAGGTGAGCAGTTCTTC. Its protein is CASSVGTSGRGEQFF.

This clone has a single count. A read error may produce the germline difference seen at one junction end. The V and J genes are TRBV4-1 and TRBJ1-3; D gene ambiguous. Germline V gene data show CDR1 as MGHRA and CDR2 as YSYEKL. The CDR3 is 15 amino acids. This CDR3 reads CASSQAASSRNTIYF. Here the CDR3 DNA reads TGCGCCAGCAGCCAAGCGGCCTCCTCTAGAAACACCATATATTTT.

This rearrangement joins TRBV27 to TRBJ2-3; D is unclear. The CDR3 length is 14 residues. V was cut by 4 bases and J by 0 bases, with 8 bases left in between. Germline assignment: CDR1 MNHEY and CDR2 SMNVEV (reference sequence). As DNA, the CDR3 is TGTGCCAGCAGTTATACCGCTAGCACAGATACGCAGTATTTT. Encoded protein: CASSYTASTDTQYF.

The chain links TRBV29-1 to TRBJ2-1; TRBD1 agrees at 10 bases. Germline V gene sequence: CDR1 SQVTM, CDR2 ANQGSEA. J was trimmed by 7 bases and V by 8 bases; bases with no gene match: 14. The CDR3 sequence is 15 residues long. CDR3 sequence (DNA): TGCAGCCTCATAAGGGACAGGGGCACATGGAATGAGCAGTTCTTC. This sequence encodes CSLIRDRGTWNEQFF.

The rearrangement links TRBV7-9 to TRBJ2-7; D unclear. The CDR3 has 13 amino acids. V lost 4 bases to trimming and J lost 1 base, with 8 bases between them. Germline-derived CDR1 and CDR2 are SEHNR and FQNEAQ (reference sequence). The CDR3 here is CASSYTASYEQYF. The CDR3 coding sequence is TGTGCCAGCAGCTACACAGCTTCCTACGAGCAGTACTTC.

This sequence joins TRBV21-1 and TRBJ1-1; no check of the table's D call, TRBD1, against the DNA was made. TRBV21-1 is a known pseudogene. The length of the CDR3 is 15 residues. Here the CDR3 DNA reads TGTGCCAGCAGCAAAGATAGGACAGGGTACACTGAAGCTTTCTTT. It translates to CASSKDRTGYTEAFF.

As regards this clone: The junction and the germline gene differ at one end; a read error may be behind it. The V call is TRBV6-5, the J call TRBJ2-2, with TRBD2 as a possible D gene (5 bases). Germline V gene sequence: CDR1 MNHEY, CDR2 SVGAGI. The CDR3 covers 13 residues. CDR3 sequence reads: CASSPGNPGELFF. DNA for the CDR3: TGTGCCAGCAGCCCCGGGAACCCCGGGGAGCTGTTTTTT.

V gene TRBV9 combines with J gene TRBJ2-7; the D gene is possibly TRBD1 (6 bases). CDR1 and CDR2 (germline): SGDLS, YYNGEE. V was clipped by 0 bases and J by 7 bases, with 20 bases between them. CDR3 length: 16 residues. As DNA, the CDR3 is TGTGCCAGCAGCGTAGAAGAAATTGGGACACCGGCTGAGCAGTACTTC. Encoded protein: CASSVEEIGTPAEQYF.

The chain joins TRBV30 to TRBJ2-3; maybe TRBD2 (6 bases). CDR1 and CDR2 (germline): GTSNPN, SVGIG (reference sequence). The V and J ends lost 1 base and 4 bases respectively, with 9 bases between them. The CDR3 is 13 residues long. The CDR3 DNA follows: TGTGCCTGGAGTGGACTAGTAGCAGATACGCAGTATTTT. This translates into CAWSGLVADTQYF.

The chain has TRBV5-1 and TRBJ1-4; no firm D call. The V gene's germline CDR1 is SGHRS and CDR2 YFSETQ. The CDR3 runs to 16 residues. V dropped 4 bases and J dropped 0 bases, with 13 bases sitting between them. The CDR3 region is CASSPRKTATNEKLFF. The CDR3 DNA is TGCGCCAGCAGCCCTCGTAAGACTGCAACTAATGAAAAACTGTTTTTT.

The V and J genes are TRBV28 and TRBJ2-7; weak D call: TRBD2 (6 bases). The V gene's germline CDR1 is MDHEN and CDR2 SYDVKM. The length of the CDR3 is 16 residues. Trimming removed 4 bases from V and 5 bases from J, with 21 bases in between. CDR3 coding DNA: TGTGCCAGCAGTTCGGCAAATGGGAGGACGCTCGACGAGCAGTACTTC. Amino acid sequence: CASSSANGRTLDEQYF.

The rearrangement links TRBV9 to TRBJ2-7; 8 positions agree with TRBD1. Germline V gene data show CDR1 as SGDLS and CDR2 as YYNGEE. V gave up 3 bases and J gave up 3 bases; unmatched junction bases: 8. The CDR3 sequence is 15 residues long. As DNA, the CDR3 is TGTGCCAGCAGCGCCGGACAGGGCGGCCACTACGAGCAGTACTTC. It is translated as CASSAGQGGHYEQYF.